The TCR beta chain described here comes from a study of blood T cells in healthy people across ages. The V and J ends lost 0 bases and 6 bases respectively, with 6 bases between them. Per germline, CDR1 GTSNPN and CDR2 SVGIG (reference sequence). This CDR3 is built from 13 residues. Approximately 9 milliliters of peripheral blood were drawn from each donor into EDTA-treated tubes. PBMCs were isolated at a quantity of at least 7 million per sample. A second PCR, run for about 6 to 11 cycles, used a sample-barcoded 5' primer plus a J-beta primer mix. TCRdb reprocessed the 5' RACE reads with MiXCR, giving one entry per CDR3 protein. The sample lists approximately 820,000 distinct CDR3 sequences, under 55% occurring once. Study-level results: Fewer expanded clones and more diversity marked long-lived versus aged donors.

Of note for this clonotype: The antigen remains undetermined.

The receptor was isolated from a man in his sixties in good health. The sequenced material came from blood. This chain uses TRBV30 with TRBJ1-6; D is unresolved. The CDR3 loop is CAWSVRSNSPLHF. The CDR3 DNA reads as TGTGCCTGGAGTGTACGTTCTAATTCACCCCTCCACTTT. Looking up the rest from reference TRBV30 and TRBJ1-6 gives the full variable domain: SQTIHQWPATLVQPVGSPLSLECTVEGTSNPNLYWYRQAAGRGLQLLFYSVGIGQISSEVPQNLSASRPQDRQFILSSKKLLLSDSGFYLCAWSVRSNSPLHFGNGTRLTVT.